The 21 T cell receptor beta chains presented below share a single source sample, sequenced in a study of OX40 agonist ivuxolimab in advanced cancers. Clones were read by immunoSEQ multiplex PCR, and TCRdb kept only the in-frame ones, dropping some. The sample yields nearly 90,000 clones, approximately 87% seen once. Sequencing used CD4+ or CD8+ T cells sorted from blood, obtained in a trial of the OX40 agonist ivuxolimab. The receptors stem from an adult with an advanced solid tumor such as melanoma, head and neck, liver or kidney cancer.

The chain uses TRBV5-1 and TRBJ2-7, with 9 bases identical to TRBD1. The CDR3 totals 16 residues. The V gene end was trimmed by 0 bases and the J gene end by 3 bases; junction bases not matched to a gene: 7. Germline CDR1 reads SGHRS; CDR2 reads YFSETQ. In nucleotides, the CDR3 is TGCGCCAGCAGCTTGGATCCGGGACAGGGCTTCTACGAGCAGTACTTC. Translated: CASSLDPGQGFYEQYF. Using reference TRBV5-1 and TRBJ2-7 for the parts outside the CDR3, the full variable domain is KAGVTQTPRYLIKTRGQQVTLSCSPISGHRSVSWYQQTPGQGLQFLFEYFSETQRNKGNFPGRFSGRQFSNSRSEMNVSTLELGDSALYLCASSLDPGQGFYEQYFGPGTRLTVT.

The chain carries TRBV7-9 and TRBJ1-1, with D possibly matching TRBD1 (5 bases). V lost 3 bases and J lost 1, with 15 bases in between. There are 16 residues in the CDR3. CDR1 SEHNR and CDR2 FQNEAQ come from the germline V gene (reference sequence). This CDR3 is CASSFILRQGNTEAFF. The CDR3 nucleotides are TGTGCCAGCAGCTTCATTTTAAGGCAGGGGAACACTGAAGCTTTCTTT.

CDR3 residues: CASSIGPGGTGELFF. CDR3 sequence (DNA): TGTGCCAGTAGTATAGGTCCAGGCGGCACCGGGGAGCTGTTTTTT. The V call is TRBV19, the J call TRBJ2-2; D call uncertain. This CDR3 has 15 amino acids. Germline CDR1 is LNHDA and CDR2 is SQIVND (reference sequence). V lost 1 base and J lost 4, with 10 bases in between.

The chain has TRBV4-1 and TRBJ2-3; D might be TRBD2 (6 bases). The CDR3 covers 17 residues. V lost 0 bases to trimming and J lost 0 bases, with 13 bases between them. Per germline, CDR1 MGHRA and CDR2 YSYEKL. In DNA form, the CDR3 reads TGCGCCAGCAGCCAAGATCGTTCGGGGACTAGCACAGATACGCAGTATTTT. This sequence encodes CASSQDRSGTSTDTQYF.

The chain recombines TRBV7-9 with TRBJ2-7; TRBD1 agrees at 9 bases. Germline lookup yields CDR1 SEHNR and CDR2 FQNEAQ (reference sequence). This CDR3 is 15 amino acids long. With V trimmed by 3 bases and J by 7 bases, 10 bases remained unmatched. The CDR3 nucleotides read TGTGCCAGCAGCTTGACAGGGGGATTCCCCGGAGAGCAGTACTTC. It translates to CASSLTGGFPGEQYF.

This clone was counted only a few times. This chain joins TRBV30 and TRBJ1-1; 10 bases are a match to TRBD1. Germline CDR1 and CDR2: GTSNPN and SVGIG (reference sequence). The CDR3 length is 14 residues. The trim removed 4 bases at V and 5 bases at J, leaving 7 bases unmatched. This CDR3 is CAWNRDRGGTEAFF. The CDR3 coding sequence is TGTGCCTGGAATCGGGACAGGGGAGGGACTGAAGCTTTCTTT.

The chain joins TRBV6-1 to TRBJ2-1; 10 nucleotides match TRBD1. Per the germline V gene, CDR1 is MNHNS and CDR2 is SASEGT. The CDR3 contains 13 residues. Unmatched junction bases numbered 11, after V lost 7 bases and J lost 14 bases. Written as DNA, the CDR3 is TGTGCCAGCATCCTAACCGGGACAGGGGACGAGTTCTTC. It translates to CASILTGTGDEFF.

V and J are TRBV5-4 and TRBJ2-2; unclear D gene. Germline lookup yields CDR1 SGHNT and CDR2 YYREEE (reference sequence). This CDR3 is 15 amino acids long. Trimming removed 0 bases from V and 0 bases from J, with 6 bases in between. CDR3 sequence (DNA): TGTGCCAGCAGCTTGGGCAGCACGAACACCGGGGAGCTGTTTTTT. This sequence encodes CASSLGSTNTGELFF.

The chain links TRBV7-9 to TRBJ2-2; 8 bases are a match to TRBD2. The CDR3 has 17 amino acids. V lost 4 bases to trimming and J lost 3 bases; unmatched junction nucleotides: 10. CDR1 is SEHNR, CDR2 FQNEAQ, per germline (reference sequence). The CDR3 reads CASSSPRGGGDTGELFF. The CDR3 DNA reads TGTGCCAGCAGCTCACCACGGGGGGGAGGGGACACCGGGGAGCTGTTTTTT. Full variable domain (remainder filled in from reference TRBV7-9 and TRBJ2-2): DTGVSQNPRHKITKRGQNVTFRCDPISEHNRLYWYRQTLGQGPEFLTYFQNEAQLEKSRLLSDRFSAERPKGSFSTLEIQRTEQGDSAMYLCASSSPRGGGDTGELFFGEGSRLTVL.

This clone was seen more than once but under ten times. The rearrangement uses TRBV7-2 and TRBJ2-7; D possibly matches TRBD1 or TRBD2 (7 bases each). The CDR3 covers 13 residues. Between the trimmed V and J ends, which lost 3 bases and 4 bases, there was a span of 10 bases. Germline assignment: CDR1 SGHTA and CDR2 FQGNSA. The CDR3 region has the DNA TGTGCCAGCAGCTTCAGGGGGGGGTACGAGCAGTACTTC. This translates into CASSFRGGYEQYF.

By frequency in the sample, this clone is medium-sized. This chain uses TRBV4-3 with TRBJ2-3; 9 bases match TRBD1. This CDR3 is built from 15 residues. The germline V gene has CDR1 LGHNA and CDR2 YSLEER. The V segment lost 5 bases and the J segment 6 bases; nucleotides outside the gene matches: 9. The CDR3 sequence is CASSSRDRVLDTQYF. CDR3 nucleotide sequence: TGCGCCAGCAGCAGCCGGGACAGGGTCCTGGATACGCAGTATTTT.

The rearrangement uses TRBV11-3 and TRBJ2-3; no firm D call. V lost 0 bases, J lost 4 bases, and 5 bases lay in between. The CDR3 extends over 13 amino acids. Germline V gene data show CDR1 as SGHNT and CDR2 as YENEEA. The CDR3 spells CASSLDGPDTQYF. CDR3 DNA sequence: TGTGCCAGCAGCTTAGACGGACCAGATACGCAGTATTTT.

This sequence joins TRBV6-5 and TRBJ1-2; TRBD1 is a possible D gene (5 bases). CDR3 size: 13 residues. The V gene lost 8 bases and the J gene lost 4 bases, with 14 bases spanning the gap. Germline V lookup: CDR1 MNHEY, CDR2 SVGAGI. CDR3 nucleotides: TGTGCCAGCCGCCCTGGGGGGAGCTATGGCTACACCTTC. Encoded protein: CASRPGGSYGYTF.

The V call is TRBV11-1, the J call TRBJ2-5; the D gene is possibly TRBD2 (7 bases). The CDR3 is 16 amino acids. Looked up from germline, CDR1 is SGHAT and CDR2 is FQDESV (reference sequence). V lost 5 bases and J 1 base, leaving 17 bases between the germline ends. CDR3 sequence: CASSIRAGAPQETQYF. The CDR3 DNA reads TGTGCCAGCAGCATTAGGGCGGGGGCCCCCCAAGAGACCCAGTACTTC.

This sequence joins TRBV30 and TRBJ1-5, with D possibly matching TRBD1 (5 bases). The V end was cut by 4 bases, the J end by 4 bases, with 11 bases between. CDR3 size: 13 residues. Germline V gene lookup returns CDR1 GTSNPN and CDR2 SVGIG (reference sequence). The chain's CDR3 is CAWTGGVNQPQHF. CDR3 DNA sequence: TGTGCCTGGACTGGGGGGGTTAATCAGCCCCAGCATTTT.

The chain couples TRBV6-6 to TRBJ1-1; 7 nucleotides agree with TRBD1. The germline V gene encodes CDR1 MNHNY and CDR2 SVGAGI (reference sequence). The ends lost 4 bases at V and 4 bases at J; junction bases unmatched: 9. The CDR3 loop spans 15 amino acids. CDR3 nucleotide sequence: TGTGCCAGCAGTTCTGTCGACAGGGCCGGCACTGAAGCTTTCTTT. Amino acids: CASSSVDRAGTEAFF.

In this sample, this clone turned up a few times. The chain joins TRBV5-4 to TRBJ2-3; possibly TRBD2 for D (7 bases). V gave up 7 bases and J gave up 0 bases, with 21 bases separating them. The CDR3 is 17 amino acids. Germline loops: CDR1 SGHNT, CDR2 YYREEE (reference sequence). For the CDR3, the DNA is TGTGCCAGCGGGGGCGGGGGCGGATATGGGAGCACAGATACGCAGTATTTT. As protein: CASGGGGGYGSTDTQYF.

The rearrangement uses TRBV7-2 and TRBJ2-2; 10 positions agree with TRBD1. Trimming at V came to 4 bases and at J to 6 bases, leaving 2 bases not matched to a gene. CDR1 is SGHTA, CDR2 FQGNSA, per germline. This CDR3 contains 14 residues. The CDR3 here is CASSSDRGPGELFF. CDR3 nucleotides: TGTGCCAGCAGCTCCGACAGGGGGCCCGGGGAGCTGTTTTTT.

The chain combines TRBV7-9 with TRBJ2-3; TRBD2 is a possible D gene (6 bases). This CDR3 spans 16 amino acids. Germline CDR1 reads SEHNR; CDR2 reads FQNEAQ (reference sequence). Between the trimmed V and J ends, which lost 5 bases and 5 bases, there was a span of 20 bases. This CDR3 is CASSPVGEEPQDTQYF. The CDR3 DNA reads TGTGCCAGCAGCCCGGTCGGGGAGGAACCACAAGATACGCAGTATTTT.

This rearrangement joins TRBV10-3 to TRBJ1-5; 10 nucleotides line up with TRBD1. Germline trimming cut 6 bases from V and 10 bases from J; bases unmatched to any gene: 9. CDR3 length: 14 amino acids. CDR1 is ENHRY, CDR2 SYGVKD, per germline. This chain's CDR3 is CAISPGQGPRPQHF. The CDR3 coding sequence is TGTGCCATCAGCCCGGGACAGGGGCCCCGCCCCCAGCATTTT.

The chain joins TRBV5-5 to TRBJ1-2, with 9 bases aligning to TRBD1. Germline loops: CDR1 SGHKS, CDR2 YYEKEE (reference sequence). J was trimmed by 9 bases and V by 0 bases; bases with no gene match: 9. This CDR3 contains 15 residues. CDR3 bases: TGTGCCAGCAGCTTGGGTGGTGGGACAGGGAGCCGCTACACCTTC. This codes for CASSLGGGTGSRYTF.